This entry lists 31 T cell receptor beta chains sequenced from one sample in a study of cytomegalovirus exposure and HLA in healthy donors. Sequencing was performed with immunoSEQ multiplex PCR; in TCRdb, only in-frame clones are kept and a portion is missing. The data contain about 330,000 clones, 86% of them singletons. The specimen sequenced was PBMCs. The receptors were sampled from a woman under 30 in good health and CMV-seronegative.

This sequence joins TRBV28 and TRBJ2-5, with 14 bases matching TRBD2. The V and J ends lost 8 bases and 2 bases, in that order; junction bases with no gene match: 10. Germline CDR1 is MDHEN and CDR2 is SYDVKM. This CDR3 contains 17 residues. The CDR3 protein is CASSAGTSGSGQETQYF. The CDR3 DNA is TGTGCCAGCTCGGCCGGGACTAGCGGGAGCGGGCAAGAGACCCAGTACTTC.

The chain couples TRBV6-5 to TRBJ1-2; 7 bases are shared with TRBD1. This CDR3 comprises 16 residues. V was pared by 4 bases and J by 4 bases, with 12 bases of the junction left unmatched. Germline V gene data show CDR1 as MNHEY and CDR2 as SVGAGI. The CDR3 DNA sequence: TGTGCCAGCAGTTCGGCAGGGGGATTAGCCACCTATGGCTACACCTTC. Its translation: CASSSAGGLATYGYTF.

The rearrangement joins TRBV6-1 to TRBJ2-7; TRBD2 aligns across 15 bases. V was pared by 4 bases and J by 0 bases, with 4 bases of the junction left unmatched. The CDR3 runs to 17 residues. Germline V CDR1 and CDR2: MNHNS, SASEGT. The CDR3 DNA reads as TGTGCCAGCAGTGCACCGGGACTAGCGGGAGGCTCCTACGAGCAGTACTTC. Its translation: CASSAPGLAGGSYEQYF.

This clone was seen a handful of times. This chain connects TRBV19 to TRBJ1-5; D remains unclear. Germline V gene lookup returns CDR1 LNHDA and CDR2 SQIVND (reference sequence). V gave up 3 bases and J gave up 4 bases, with 7 bases separating them. The CDR3 has 13 amino acids. This CDR3 reads CASSISRNQPQHF. CDR3 sequence (DNA): TGTGCCAGTAGTATTTCGCGGAATCAGCCCCAGCATTTT.

This rearrangement joins TRBV5-1 to TRBJ2-5; 12 positions match TRBD2. This CDR3 has 16 residues. Losses at the gene ends were 5 bases for V and 1 base for J; bases not matched to a gene: 6. Germline V lookup: CDR1 SGHRS, CDR2 YFSETQ. CDR3 loop: CASSELAGGSQETQYF. The CDR3 DNA reads as TGCGCCAGCAGTGAGCTAGCGGGAGGGTCCCAAGAGACCCAGTACTTC.

The chain combines TRBV7-3 with TRBJ1-1, with D perhaps matching TRBD1 (6 bases). The CDR3 loop spans 15 amino acids. V lost 5 bases and J 4 bases, leaving 17 bases between the germline ends. Germline V gene lookup returns CDR1 SGHTA and CDR2 FQGTGA. CDR3 protein: CASSPQSGVVTEAFF. The CDR3 DNA sequence: TGTGCCAGCAGCCCGCAGTCAGGGGTTGTCACTGAAGCTTTCTTT.

The chain has TRBV5-6 and TRBJ2-3; 10 bases are a match to TRBD2. Germline V lookup: CDR1 SGHDT, CDR2 YYEEEE. The CDR3 is 16 amino acids. The V segment lost 4 bases and the J segment 5 bases; nucleotides outside the gene matches: 10. The CDR3 loop reads CASSPPSGRSEDTQYF. DNA of the CDR3: TGTGCCAGCAGCCCCCCTAGCGGGAGATCAGAAGATACGCAGTATTTT. Full variable domain (remainder filled in from reference TRBV5-6 and TRBJ2-3): DAGVTQSPTHLIKTRGQQVTLRCSPKSGHDTVSWYQQALGQGPQFIFQYYEEEERQRGNFPDRFSGHQFPNYSSELNVNALLLGDSALYLCASSPPSGRSEDTQYFGPGTRLTVL.

This CDR3 reads CASGLERYQGYEQYF. The CDR3 coding sequence is TGTGCTAGTGGTTTGGAACGGTACCAGGGATACGAGCAGTACTTC. The chain recombines TRBV12-5 with TRBJ2-7; tentative D call: TRBD1 (5 bases). CDR1 LGHNT and CDR2 FRNRAP come from the germline V gene. CDR3 length equals 15 residues. Trimming left V 1 base short and J 4 bases short, with 14 bases between. The full variable domain, rest sourced from reference TRBV12-5 and TRBJ2-7, is DARVTQTPRHKVTEMGQEVTMRCQPILGHNTVFWYRQTMMQGLELLAYFRNRAPLDDSGMPKDRFSAEMPDATLATLKIQPSEPRDSAVYFCASGLERYQGYEQYFGPGTRLTVT.

The chain joins TRBV10-3 to TRBJ1-1; 8 nucleotides agree with TRBD1. The CDR3 consists of 16 residues. Germline-derived CDR1 and CDR2 are ENHRY and SYGVKD. V shed 2 bases and J 4 bases; nucleotides not matched to a gene: 9. CDR3 loop: CAISEIQGAGGTEAFF. CDR3 DNA sequence: TGTGCCATCAGTGAGATCCAGGGGGCTGGGGGCACTGAAGCTTTCTTT.

This clone was observed once. The chain is built from TRBV18 and TRBJ1-5; 7 bases line up with TRBD1. This CDR3 spans 12 amino acids. Germline V CDR1 and CDR2: KGHSH, LQKENI. V was clipped by 5 bases and J by 8 bases; unmatched bases: 3. This CDR3 is CASSATGEPQHF. The CDR3 DNA is TGTGCCAGCTCAGCAACAGGGGAGCCCCAGCATTTT.

This clone was counted only a few times. The chain joins TRBV5-1 to TRBJ2-7; 11 bases are a match to TRBD2. V trimming: 6 bases; J trimming: 2 bases; junction bases outside the gene matches: 7. Per the germline V gene, CDR1 is SGHRS and CDR2 is YFSETQ. The CDR3 is made up of 15 amino acids. In DNA form, the CDR3 reads TGCGCCAGCAAATGGGTAGCGGGAGGGCCCTACGAGCAGTACTTC. It translates to CASKWVAGGPYEQYF.

This chain connects TRBV5-1 to TRBJ2-1; 12 bases fit TRBD2. Germline loops: CDR1 SGHRS, CDR2 YFSETQ. The CDR3 is 15 amino acids. The trim removed 3 bases at V and 9 bases at J, leaving 7 bases unmatched. The CDR3 DNA follows: TGCGCCAGCAGCTCCCGACTAGCGGGAGACAGTGAGCAGTTCTTC. Its protein product is CASSSRLAGDSEQFF.

V and J are TRBV10-2 and TRBJ2-2; D unresolved. CDR1 WSHSY and CDR2 SAAADI come from the germline V gene. V was shortened by 6 bases and J by 6 bases, with 5 bases between the two germline ends. This CDR3 has 11 amino acids. The CDR3 DNA follows: TGCGCCAGCAGGAGGTCCGGGGAGCTGTTTTTT. Its protein product is CASRRSGELFF.

The chain employs TRBV30 and TRBJ2-5; 8 bases align to TRBD1. J was trimmed by 2 bases and V by 1 base; bases with no gene match: 6. The CDR3 has 15 amino acids. From germline, CDR1 is GTSNPN and CDR2 SVGIG (reference sequence). CDR3 DNA: TGTGCCTGGAGTGGGGGGACAGGCATTCAAGAGACCCAGTACTTC. This gives the protein CAWSGGTGIQETQYF.

The rearrangement links TRBV5-1 to TRBJ1-2, with 7 bases identical to TRBD1. This CDR3 spans 16 amino acids. V shed 0 bases and J 2 bases; nucleotides not matched to a gene: 7. Per germline, CDR1 SGHRS and CDR2 YFSETQ. The CDR3 loop reads CASSLDATGTNYGYTF. DNA for the CDR3: TGCGCCAGCAGCTTGGATGCGACAGGGACCAACTATGGCTACACCTTC. The full variable domain, completed using reference TRBV5-1 and TRBJ1-2, is KAGVTQTPRYLIKTRGQQVTLSCSPISGHRSVSWYQQTPGQGLQFLFEYFSETQRNKGNFPGRFSGRQFSNSRSEMNVSTLELGDSALYLCASSLDATGTNYGYTFGSGTRLTVV.

J is TRBJ1-2 and V is TRBV4-2; 7 nucleotides align to TRBD1. CDR1 and CDR2 (germline): LGHNA, YNFKEQ. Losses at the gene ends were 5 bases for V and 6 bases for J; bases not matched to a gene: 9. The CDR3 spans 14 residues. CDR3 sequence reads: CASSSITGADGYTF. The DNA of the CDR3 is TGTGCCAGCAGCTCCATCACAGGGGCGGATGGCTACACCTTC.

The chain links TRBV6-5 to TRBJ2-1; 9 positions match TRBD2. V was pared by 2 bases and J by 4 bases, with 3 bases of the junction left unmatched. The CDR3 sequence is 15 residues long. Germline V CDR1 and CDR2: MNHEY, SVGAGI. The DNA for the CDR3 is TGTGCCAGCAGTTACGATAGCGGGAGTTACAATGAGCAGTTCTTC. Residues: CASSYDSGSYNEQFF.

The V gene is TRBV28, the J gene TRBJ2-7; D gene uncertain. Deletions cut 4 bases from V and 2 bases from J, with 9 bases between. The CDR3 spans 13 residues. CDR1 and CDR2 from the germline V gene are MDHEN and SYDVKM. This CDR3 is CASSWASTYEQYF. CDR3 DNA sequence: TGTGCCAGCAGTTGGGCCAGCACCTACGAGCAGTACTTC.

The V gene is TRBV4-3, the J gene TRBJ2-7, with D possibly being TRBD2 (6 bases). The CDR3 runs 15 residues. Trimming shortened V by 0 bases and J by 1 base, and 10 bases separated the two germline ends. CDR1 is LGHNA, CDR2 YSLEER, per germline. CDR3 DNA: TGCGCCAGCAGCCAAGATGGCGGGATTTCCTACGAGCAGTACTTC. This translates into CASSQDGGISYEQYF.

The V and J genes are TRBV27 and TRBJ2-3, with 10 bases matching TRBD2. The germline V gene encodes CDR1 MNHEY and CDR2 SMNVEV (reference sequence). CDR3 length: 18 residues. V shed 0 bases and J 2 bases; nucleotides not matched to a gene: 8. The CDR3 bases are TGTGCCAGCAGTTTATCGTCTCCTAGCGGGGGTATCACAGATACGCAGTATTTT. Its translation is CASSLSSPSGGITDTQYF.

The chain uses TRBV6-5 and TRBJ2-1; possibly TRBD1 for D (6 bases). The CDR3 is made up of 16 amino acids. V was shortened by 4 bases and J by 2 bases, with 15 bases between the two germline ends. The germline V gene has CDR1 MNHEY and CDR2 SVGAGI. The CDR3 region has the DNA TGTGCCAGCAGTTCCACAGGGTCGGAGGCCTACAATGAGCAGTTCTTC. Its translation is CASSSTGSEAYNEQFF.

The V call is TRBV11-3, the J call TRBJ2-3, with TRBD1 identical over 7 bases. Trimming at V came to 0 bases and at J to 3 bases, leaving 6 bases not matched to a gene. Germline values: CDR1 SGHNT, CDR2 YENEEA. This CDR3 comprises 16 residues. This chain's CDR3 is CASSLEGDSLTDTQYF. The CDR3, as DNA: TGTGCCAGCAGCTTAGAGGGGGACAGCCTAACAGATACGCAGTATTTT.

The CDR3 nucleotides are TGCAGTGCTAGATACAGCTACGAGCAGTACTTC. Translated: CSARYSYEQYF. The rearrangement joins TRBV20-1 to TRBJ2-7; D is ambiguous. V was clipped by 2 bases and J by 3 bases, with 5 bases between them. This CDR3 is 11 amino acids long. The V gene's germline CDR1 is DFQATT and CDR2 SNEGSKA (reference sequence).

The chain employs TRBV7-9 and TRBJ2-7; D not resolved. V shed 1 base and J shed 6 bases, with 10 bases lying between them. The CDR3 extends over 13 amino acids. Germline V gene lookup returns CDR1 SEHNR and CDR2 FQNEAQ (reference sequence). The CDR3 reads CASSLDIRGEQYF. The CDR3 nucleotides read TGTGCCAGCAGCTTAGACATTAGAGGCGAGCAGTACTTC.

V and J are TRBV5-1 and TRBJ2-7; 11 nucleotides match TRBD1. The CDR3 loop spans 14 amino acids. V shed 4 bases, J shed 2 bases, and the junction held 2 bases outside the gene matches. CDR1 and CDR2 (germline): SGHRS, YFSETQ. The CDR3 DNA is TGCGCCAGCAGCCCGGGACAGGGGGCCTACGAGCAGTACTTC. It yields the protein CASSPGQGAYEQYF.

The V gene is TRBV19, the J gene TRBJ2-1; TRBD2 aligns across 9 bases. The junction had 6 bases not matched to a gene; V was cut back by 5 bases and J by 4 bases. CDR1 is LNHDA and CDR2 is SQIVND in the germline V gene (reference sequence). The length of the CDR3 is 15 residues. CDR3 sequence: CASSALAGRYNEQFF. The DNA of the CDR3 is TGTGCCAGTAGTGCTCTAGCGGGGAGGTACAATGAGCAGTTCTTC.

This rearrangement joins TRBV10-2 to TRBJ2-1, with D possibly matching TRBD1 (5 bases). Germline CDR1 is WSHSY and CDR2 is SAAADI. This CDR3 has 13 amino acids. Between the trimmed V and J ends, which lost 0 bases and 11 bases, there was a span of 11 bases. The CDR3 protein is CASSESMGPKQFF. In DNA, the CDR3 is TGCGCCAGCAGTGAGTCGATGGGGCCAAAGCAGTTCTTC.

The rearrangement links TRBV7-2 to TRBJ2-3; 14 nucleotides match TRBD2. CDR1 and CDR2 from the germline V gene are SGHTA and FQGNSA. CDR3 size: 19 residues. The ends lost 7 bases at V and 3 bases at J; junction bases unmatched: 15. The CDR3 DNA reads as TGTGCCAGCATCGGGACCGGGACTAGCGGGAGTTTCAATACAGATACGCAGTATTTT. This gives the protein CASIGTGTSGSFNTDTQYF.

The sample holds one count of this clone. The rearrangement joins TRBV16 to TRBJ1-5, with a tentative D call TRBD1 (6 bases). V was trimmed by 2 bases and J by 7 bases, leaving 12 bases between them. The CDR3 covers 14 residues. Germline V gene sequence: CDR1 KGHSY, CDR2 FQNENV. CDR3 residues: CASSQRRGAQPQHF. CDR3 nucleotides: TGTGCCAGCAGCCAACGCCGGGGGGCCCAGCCCCAGCATTTT.

CDR3 loop: CASTPDRGHQPQHF. The CDR3 nucleotides are TGTGCCAGCACCCCGGACAGGGGGCATCAGCCCCAGCATTTT. This chain links TRBV2 with TRBJ1-5; 11 bases agree with TRBD1. Germline lookup yields CDR1 SNHLY and CDR2 FYNNEI. The CDR3 runs 14 residues. The junction had 4 bases not matched to a gene; V was cut back by 7 bases and J by 5 bases.

V usage is TRBV29-1 and J usage is TRBJ2-1, with TRBD2 identical over 14 bases. The CDR3 loop spans 15 amino acids. V lost 4 bases and J lost 5; bases outside the gene matches: 4. Looked up from germline, CDR1 is SQVTM and CDR2 is ANQGSEA. The DNA for the CDR3 is TGCAGCGTTGCGGGACTAGCGGGAGCCAACAATGAGCAGTTCTTC. This translates into CSVAGLAGANNEQFF.